Below, one TCR beta chain is given with its context. Using immunoSEQ multiplex PCR, the repertoire was profiled, and TCRdb retains in-frame clones only, with some absent. The sample holds a few hundred thousand clones, approximately 85% seen once. V lost 6 bases and J 8 bases, leaving 16 bases between the germline ends. The CDR3 runs to 13 residues. These data originate in a study of blood T cell repertoires in COVID-19. The overall study: The United States, Italy and Spain were the sources of the acute and convalescent COVID-19 samples.

The TCR sequence derives from a man aged 25-45 years who had recovered from COVID-19. V is TRBV12-3 or TRBV12-4 and J is TRBJ1-2; no definite D call. Input material: PBMCs or T cells enriched from blood (not recorded which). As DNA, the CDR3 is TGTGCCAGCAGCCCAAGCGGTGTCGGCGGCTACACCTTC. It encodes CASSPSGVGGYTF.